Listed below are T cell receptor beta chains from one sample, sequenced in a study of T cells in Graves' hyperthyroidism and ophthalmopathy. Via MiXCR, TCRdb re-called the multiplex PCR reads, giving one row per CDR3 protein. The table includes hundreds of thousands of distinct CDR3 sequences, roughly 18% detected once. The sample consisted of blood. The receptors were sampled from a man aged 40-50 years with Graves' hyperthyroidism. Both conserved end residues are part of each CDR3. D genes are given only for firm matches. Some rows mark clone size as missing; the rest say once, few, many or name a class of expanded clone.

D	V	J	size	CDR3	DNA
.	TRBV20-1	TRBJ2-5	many	CSANSGWREETQYF	TGCAGTGCTAATTCAGGGTGGCGCGAAGAGACCCAGTACTTC
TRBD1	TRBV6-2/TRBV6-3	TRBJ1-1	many	CASSYSSIGTVMNTEAFF	TGTGCCAGCAGTTATTCCAGTATCGGGACAGTGATGAACACTGAAGCTTTCTTT
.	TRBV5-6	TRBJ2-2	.	CASSLASSRSSGELFF	TGTGCCAGCAGCTTGGCTAGCAGTCGAAGCTCCGGGGAGCTGTTTTTT
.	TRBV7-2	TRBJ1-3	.	CASSPNPGSSSGNTIYF	TGTGCCAGCAGCCCCAATCCGGGGTCGAGCTCTGGAAACACCATATATTTT
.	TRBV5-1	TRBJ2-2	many	CASSLDTNTGELFF	TGCGCCAGCAGCTTGGACACGAACACCGGGGAGCTGTTTTTT
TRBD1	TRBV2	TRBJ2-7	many	CASRTGNGHEQYF	TGTGCCAGCAGGACAGGGAATGGTCACGAGCAGTACTTC
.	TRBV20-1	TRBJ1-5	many	CSAREDGLRPQHF	TGCAGTGCTAGAGAAGACGGTCTCAGGCCCCAGCATTTT
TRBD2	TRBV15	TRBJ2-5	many	CATSIHRGGETQYF	TGTGCCACCAGCATCCACCGGGGGGGTGAGACCCAGTACTTC
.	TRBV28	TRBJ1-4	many	CASSPRGGTNEKLFF	TGTGCCAGCAGTCCAAGGGGAGGAACTAATGAAAAACTGTTTTTT
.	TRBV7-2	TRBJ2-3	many	CASSFDYRLSTDTQYF	TGTGCCAGCAGCTTTGACTACCGACTGAGCACAGATACGCAGTATTTT
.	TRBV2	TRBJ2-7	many	CASSETGSSYEQYF	TGTGCCAGCAGTGAGACTGGGAGCTCCTACGAGCAGTACTTC
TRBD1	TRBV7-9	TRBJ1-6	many	CASSFGPSGTDNSPLHF	TGTGCCAGCAGCTTTGGCCCCTCCGGGACAGATAATTCACCCCTCCACTTT
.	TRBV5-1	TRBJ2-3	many	CASSWPDTDTQYF	TGCGCCAGCAGCTGGCCAGACACAGATACGCAGTATTTT
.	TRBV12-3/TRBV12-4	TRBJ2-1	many	CASSYTTGYNEQFF	TGTGCCAGCAGTTACACGACGGGTTACAATGAGCAGTTCTTC
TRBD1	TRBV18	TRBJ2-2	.	CASSQEDRGINTGELFF	TGTGCCAGCTCACAAGAGGACAGGGGCATAAACACCGGGGAGCTGTTTTTT
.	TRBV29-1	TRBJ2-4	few	CSAAQGRIQYF	TGCAGCGCCGCGCAGGGGCGAATTCAGTACTTC
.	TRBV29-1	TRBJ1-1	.	CSVEAGLWNTEAFF	TGCAGCGTTGAAGCGGGACTCTGGAACACTGAAGCTTTCTTT
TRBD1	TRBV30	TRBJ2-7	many	CAWSRTGGREQYF	TGTGCCTGGAGTAGGACAGGGGGTAGAGAGCAGTACTTC
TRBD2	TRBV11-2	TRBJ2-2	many	CASSLGVAGGPSTGELFF	TGTGCCAGCAGCTTAGGGGTAGCGGGGGGGCCGAGCACCGGGGAGCTGTTTTTT
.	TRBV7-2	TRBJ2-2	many	CASSPVWGGRFRELFF	TGTGCCAGCAGCCCCGTGTGGGGGGGCCGGTTCCGGGAGCTGTTTTTT
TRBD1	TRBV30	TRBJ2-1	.	CAWTSDGQGWDEQFF	TGTGCCTGGACTTCCGACGGACAGGGTTGGGATGAGCAGTTCTTC
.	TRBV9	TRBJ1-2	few	CASSDQVHGYTF	TGTGCCAGCAGCGACCAGGTGCATGGCTACACCTTC
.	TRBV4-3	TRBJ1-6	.	CASSQEVQSSYNSPLHF	TGCGCCAGCAGCCAGGAGGTACAGAGCTCCTATAATTCACCCCTCCACTTT